This entry lists 24 T cell receptor beta chains sequenced from one sample in a study of T cells after yellow fever vaccination. One entry per CDR3 protein results from TCRdb running MiXCR on the 5' RACE reads. The sample has around 250,000 distinct CDR3 sequences, about 7% seen once; the top ten hold roughly 0.9%. Sequencing was performed on CD4+ T cells sorted from PBMCs, taken 15 days after the yellow fever booster vaccination. The origin of the receptors is a man aged 25 to 40 who received the YFV17D yellow fever vaccine.

The chain links TRBV6-5 to TRBJ1-2, with TRBD1 matching over 9 bases. J gave up 6 bases and V 6 bases, and 5 bases lay outside the gene matches. CDR3 size: 13 residues. Germline CDR1 reads MNHEY; CDR2 reads SVGAGI. The CDR3: CASRKQGANGYTF. In DNA form, the CDR3 reads TGTGCCAGCAGAAAACAGGGGGCGAATGGCTACACCTTC.

The chain is built from TRBV11-2 and TRBJ2-7; 7 positions agree with TRBD2. The CDR3 covers 18 residues. J gave up 0 bases and V 2 bases, and 13 bases lay outside the gene matches. Per the germline V gene, CDR1 is SGHAT and CDR2 is FQNNGV. CDR3 sequence (DNA): TGTGCCAGCAGCTTAAAATGGTCGGCTAGCGGCGCCTCCTACGAGCAGTACTTC. Translated: CASSLKWSASGASYEQYF.

This clonotype came up a few times. This chain joins TRBV19 and TRBJ2-1; 9 bases agree with TRBD1. This CDR3 has 14 residues. The germline CDR1 and CDR2 sequences are LNHDA and SQIVND (reference sequence). Trimming cost V 5 bases and J 8 bases; bases outside gene matches: 7. The CDR3 loop is CASSVRDRVDEQFF. Here the CDR3 DNA reads TGTGCCAGTAGTGTAAGGGACAGGGTCGATGAGCAGTTCTTC.

The rearrangement links TRBV7-2 to TRBJ2-7; possibly TRBD1 or TRBD2 for D (5 bases each). V was pared by 6 bases and J by 4 bases, with 19 bases between. The CDR3 contains 15 residues. Germline loops: CDR1 SGHTA, CDR2 FQGNSA. CDR3 sequence reads: CASSSTTGAQYEQYF. In DNA form, the CDR3 reads TGTGCCAGCAGTTCAACGACCGGGGCCCAGTACGAGCAGTACTTC.

Ten or more counts support this clonotype. The rearrangement joins TRBV6-1 to TRBJ2-3, with D unclear. The length of the CDR3 is 13 residues. The germline gives CDR1 MNHNS, CDR2 SASEGT. Trimming took 1 base from V and 3 from J, leaving 5 bases between them. The CDR3 DNA follows: TGTGCCAGCAGTGAAGTGGTTACAGATACGCAGTATTTT. Encoded protein: CASSEVVTDTQYF.

In its sample, this clonotype was seen a few times. The chain combines TRBV5-8 with TRBJ2-3, with D unresolved. Germline loops: CDR1 SGHTS, CDR2 YDEGEE. This CDR3 spans 15 amino acids. V lost 1 base to trimming and J lost 4 bases, with 13 bases between them. CDR3 amino acids: CASSLTWALSDTQYF. Here the CDR3 DNA reads TGTGCCAGCAGCTTGACTTGGGCTCTCTCAGATACGCAGTATTTT.

In its sample, this clonotype was seen a few times. V is TRBV15 and J is TRBJ2-7; D remains unclear. The V and J ends lost 0 bases and 0 bases respectively, with 3 bases between them. The CDR3 extends over 13 amino acids. Germline CDR1 reads LNHNV; CDR2 reads YYDKDF (reference sequence). In DNA form, the CDR3 reads TGTGCCACCAGCAGAGACACCTCCTACGAGCAGTACTTC. Its translation is CATSRDTSYEQYF.

The rearrangement joins TRBV7-9 to TRBJ2-2; 13 nucleotides align to TRBD2. Germline CDR1 reads SEHNR; CDR2 reads FQNEAQ (reference sequence). The trim removed 5 bases at V and 5 bases at J, leaving 5 bases unmatched. The CDR3 contains 16 residues. CDR3 region: CASSPTTSGRTGELFF. The CDR3 nucleotides are TGTGCCAGCAGCCCTACGACTAGCGGGAGGACCGGGGAGCTGTTTTTT.

The rearrangement joins TRBV5-4 to TRBJ2-5; TRBD2 agrees at 7 bases. With 4 bases clipped from V and 8 bases from J, the junction kept 17 bases outside the gene matches. Germline CDR1 SGHNT, CDR2 YYREEE (reference sequence). The CDR3 length is 16 residues. The CDR3 sequence is CASSNGRNSGGNTQYF. In DNA, the CDR3 is TGTGCCAGCAGCAACGGGCGGAACTCGGGAGGAAACACCCAGTACTTC.

The sample holds a few counts of this clonotype. The chain joins TRBV7-2 to TRBJ2-7, with D possibly being TRBD1 (6 bases). CDR1 is SGHTA, CDR2 FQGNSA, per germline. V was clipped by 6 bases and J by 5 bases, with 11 bases between them. The CDR3 spans 12 residues. CDR3 nucleotide sequence: TGTGCCAGCAGGGCACAGGGAGACGAGCAGTACTTC. This codes for CASRAQGDEQYF.

This clonotype appeared many times. The V call is TRBV6-6, the J call TRBJ2-7, with D tentatively TRBD1 (5 bases). CDR1 is MNHNY, CDR2 SVGAGI, per germline (reference sequence). Deletions cut 5 bases from V and 4 bases from J, with 6 bases between. This CDR3 region has 11 residues. CDR3 in amino acids: CASSTGYEQYF. In nucleotides, the CDR3 is TGTGCCAGCAGTACAGGTTACGAGCAGTACTTC.

This chain uses TRBV7-2 with TRBJ2-3, with D possibly matching TRBD2 (6 bases). Trimming pared 2 bases from V and 4 bases from J, leaving 16 bases between. The CDR3 runs to 16 residues. Looked up from germline, CDR1 is SGHTA and CDR2 is FQGNSA. The DNA of the CDR3 is TGTGCCAGCAGCTTACGGGGTGACGGGAGCGCAGATACGCAGTATTTT. Its protein is CASSLRGDGSADTQYF.

This clonotype was counted many times. This chain connects TRBV24-1 to TRBJ2-1; 11 bases map to TRBD2. This CDR3 is built from 16 residues. With 1 base clipped from V and 7 bases from J, the junction kept 5 bases outside the gene matches. Per the germline V gene, CDR1 is KGHDR and CDR2 is SFDVKD. The CDR3 nucleotides are TGTGCCACCAGTGATTTACGGCCTAGCGGGAGGAATGAGCAGTTCTTC. Amino acids: CATSDLRPSGRNEQFF.

This clonotype was seen a handful of times. The chain uses TRBV9 and TRBJ2-3, with a tentative D call TRBD1 (5 bases). The CDR3 is 17 amino acids. V lost 2 bases and J lost 3, with 19 bases in between. Germline V gene data show CDR1 as SGDLS and CDR2 as YYNGEE. This CDR3 is CASSVGLGREITDTQYF. In DNA, the CDR3 is TGTGCCAGCAGCGTTGGTCTCGGCAGGGAAATAACAGATACGCAGTATTTT. Full variable domain (remainder filled in from reference TRBV9 and TRBJ2-3): DSGVTQTPKHLITATGQRVTLRCSPRSGDLSVYWYQQSLDQGLQFLIQYYNGEERAKGNILERFSAQQFPDLHSELNLSSLELGDSALYFCASSVGLGREITDTQYFGPGTRLTVL.

This clonotype has a handful of counts. The CDR3 protein is CASSWTSGSGNEQFF. The CDR3 DNA reads as TGTGCCAGCAGCTGGACTAGCGGGAGCGGAAATGAGCAGTTCTTC. The V call is TRBV7-2, the J call TRBJ2-1, with 13 bases identical to TRBD2. CDR1 SGHTA and CDR2 FQGNSA come from the germline V gene. The V and J ends lost 4 bases and 7 bases, in that order; junction bases with no gene match: 4. This CDR3 comprises 15 residues. The whole variable domain, filled in from reference TRBV7-2 and TRBJ2-1, reads GAGVSQSPSNKVTEKGKDVELRCDPISGHTALYWYRQSLGQGLEFLIYFQGNSAPDKSGLPSDRFSAERTGGSVSTLTIQRTQQEDSAVYLCASSWTSGSGNEQFFGPGTRLTVL.

This clonotype was seen a handful of times. V gene TRBV6-2 or TRBV6-3 combines with J gene TRBJ2-3, with D unresolved. Trimming removed 0 bases from V and 4 bases from J, with 23 bases in between. The CDR3 sequence is 19 residues long. Germline CDR1 MNHEY, CDR2 SVGEGT. Here the CDR3 DNA reads TGTGCCAGCAGTTACTCGAGGATGAAGGCCACCCGGTCGCCAGATACGCAGTATTTT. It is translated as CASSYSRMKATRSPDTQYF.

This clonotype has only a few counts. J is TRBJ2-1 and V is TRBV29-1, with TRBD2 matching 14 bases. V lost 2 bases, J lost 8 bases, and 5 bases stayed unmatched. The CDR3 length is 15 residues. Germline CDR1 reads SQVTM; CDR2 reads ANQGSEA. CDR3 region: CSVEPGTSGSYEQFF. For the CDR3, the DNA is TGCAGCGTTGAACCGGGGACTAGCGGGAGCTATGAGCAGTTCTTC.

This clonotype has only a few counts. The rearrangement links TRBV7-2 to TRBJ2-7; 7 bases agree with TRBD2. Germline-derived CDR1 and CDR2 are SGHTA and FQGNSA. The CDR3 has 14 residues. J was trimmed by 2 bases and V by 5 bases; bases with no gene match: 6. CDR3 sequence: CASSRLAETYEQYF. The CDR3, as DNA: TGTGCCAGCAGCCGACTAGCTGAGACCTACGAGCAGTACTTC. The variable domain in full, with the rest retrieved from reference TRBV7-2 and TRBJ2-7, is GAGVSQSPSNKVTEKGKDVELRCDPISGHTALYWYRQSLGQGLEFLIYFQGNSAPDKSGLPSDRFSAERTGGSVSTLTIQRTQQEDSAVYLCASSRLAETYEQYFGPGTRLTVT.

V is TRBV20-1 and J is TRBJ1-1, with TRBD1 as a possible D gene (5 bases). The CDR3 has 13 amino acids. Looked up from germline, CDR1 is DFQATT and CDR2 is SNEGSKA (reference sequence). V shed 0 bases and J shed 5 bases, with 10 bases lying between them. The CDR3 loop reads CSAREGLGTEAFF. In DNA, the CDR3 is TGCAGTGCTAGAGAGGGGCTGGGGACTGAAGCTTTCTTT.

The rearrangement links TRBV7-2 to TRBJ1-4, with 8 nucleotides matching TRBD1. The trim removed 3 bases at V and 4 bases at J, leaving 13 bases unmatched. The length of the CDR3 is 18 residues. Germline V gives CDR1 SGHTA, CDR2 FQGNSA. CDR3 nucleotide sequence: TGTGCCAGCAGCTTGCGACAGGGGCGAAGTCCGGGTAATGAAAAACTGTTTTTT. This translates into CASSLRQGRSPGNEKLFF.

This clonotype was seen ten or more times. This rearrangement joins TRBV28 to TRBJ2-3, with 8 bases that match TRBD1. Germline CDR1 and CDR2: MDHEN and SYDVKM. Unmatched junction bases numbered 7, after V lost 4 bases and J lost 4 bases. The CDR3 has 15 amino acids. The CDR3 region has the DNA TGTGCCAGCAGTTACAGGACAGGGAGCGCAGATACGCAGTATTTT. Its translation is CASSYRTGSADTQYF.

The chain couples TRBV5-1 to TRBJ2-1; TRBD2 agrees at 10 bases. This CDR3 contains 15 residues. Germline trimming cut 7 bases from V and 8 bases from J; bases unmatched to any gene: 12. The germline gives CDR1 SGHRS, CDR2 YFSETQ. This CDR3 is CASGIAGGPRYEQFF. CDR3 bases: TGCGCCAGCGGGATAGCGGGAGGTCCGCGCTATGAGCAGTTCTTC.

This clonotype turned up a few times. The V call is TRBV9, the J call TRBJ2-7; the match to TRBD1 covers 8 bases. The CDR3 is 14 amino acids. Trimming at V came to 3 bases and at J to 0 bases, leaving 2 bases not matched to a gene. Germline V gene sequence: CDR1 SGDLS, CDR2 YYNGEE. DNA of the CDR3: TGTGCCAGCAGCGGGACAGGGATCTCCTACGAGCAGTACTTC. Translated, it gives CASSGTGISYEQYF. Using reference TRBV9 and TRBJ2-7 for the parts outside the CDR3, the full variable domain is DSGVTQTPKHLITATGQRVTLRCSPRSGDLSVYWYQQSLDQGLQFLIQYYNGEERAKGNILERFSAQQFPDLHSELNLSSLELGDSALYFCASSGTGISYEQYFGPGTRLTVT.

The CDR3 region has the DNA TGCAGCGTAGGGACAGACTACAATGAGCAGTTCTTC. This sequence encodes CSVGTDYNEQFF. V is TRBV29-1 and J is TRBJ2-1, with 7 bases fitting TRBD1. The CDR3 is 12 residues long. The J segment lost 3 bases and the V segment lost 6 bases, leaving 2 bases of the junction unmatched. The germline gives CDR1 SQVTM, CDR2 ANQGSEA.